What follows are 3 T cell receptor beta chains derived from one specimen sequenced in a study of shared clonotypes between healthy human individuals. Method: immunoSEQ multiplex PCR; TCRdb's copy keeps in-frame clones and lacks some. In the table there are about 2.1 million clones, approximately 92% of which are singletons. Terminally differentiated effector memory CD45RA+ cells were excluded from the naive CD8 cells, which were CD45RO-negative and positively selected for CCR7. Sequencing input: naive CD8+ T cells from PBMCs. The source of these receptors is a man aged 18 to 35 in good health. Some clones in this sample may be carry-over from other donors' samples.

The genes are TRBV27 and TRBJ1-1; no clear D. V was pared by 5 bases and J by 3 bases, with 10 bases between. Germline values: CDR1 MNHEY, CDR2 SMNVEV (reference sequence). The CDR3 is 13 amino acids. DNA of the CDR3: TGTGCCAGCAGTCCTCGGGTCTACACTGAAGCTTTCTTT. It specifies CASSPRVYTEAFF.

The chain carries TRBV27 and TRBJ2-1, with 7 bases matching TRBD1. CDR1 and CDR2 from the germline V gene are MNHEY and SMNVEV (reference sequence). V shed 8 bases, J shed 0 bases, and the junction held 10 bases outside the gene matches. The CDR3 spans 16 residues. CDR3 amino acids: CASSPGTASSYNEQFF. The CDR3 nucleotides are TGTGCCAGCTCCCCCGGGACAGCGAGCTCCTACAATGAGCAGTTCTTC.

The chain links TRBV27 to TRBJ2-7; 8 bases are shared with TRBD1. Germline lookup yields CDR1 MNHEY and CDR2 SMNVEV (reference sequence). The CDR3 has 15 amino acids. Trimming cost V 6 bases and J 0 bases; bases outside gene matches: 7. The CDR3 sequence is CASSSDRVDSYEQYF. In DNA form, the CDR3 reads TGTGCCAGCAGCTCGGACAGGGTGGACTCCTACGAGCAGTACTTC.